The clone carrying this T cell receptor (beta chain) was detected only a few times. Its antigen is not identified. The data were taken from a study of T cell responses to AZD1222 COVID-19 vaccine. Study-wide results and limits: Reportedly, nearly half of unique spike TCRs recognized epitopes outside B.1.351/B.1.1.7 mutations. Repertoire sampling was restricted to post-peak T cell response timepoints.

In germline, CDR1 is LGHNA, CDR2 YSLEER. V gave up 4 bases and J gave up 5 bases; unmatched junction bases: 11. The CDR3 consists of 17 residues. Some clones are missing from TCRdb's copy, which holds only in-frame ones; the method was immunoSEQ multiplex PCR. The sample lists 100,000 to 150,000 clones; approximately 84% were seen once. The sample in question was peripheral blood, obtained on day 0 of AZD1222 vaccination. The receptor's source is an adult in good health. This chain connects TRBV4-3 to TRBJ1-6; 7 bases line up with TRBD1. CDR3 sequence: CASSPLSGQANNSPLHF. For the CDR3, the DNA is TGCGCCAGCAGCCCCCTGAGCGGACAGGCGAATAATTCACCCCTCCACTTT.